This paragraph reports one T cell receptor beta chain. Authors' data handling: Amplification from reference gene primers served as the basis for estimated nucleated cell counts. Libraries were prepared by immunoSEQ multiplex PCR; TCRdb keeps only in-frame clonotypes and omits some of them. V and J calls and clone size come straight from that table; D and trimming were deduced from the DNA. The table includes approximately 130,000 clones, approximately 86% detected once. The CDR3 runs 19 residues. Per the germline V gene, CDR1 is PRHDT and CDR2 is FYEKMQ (reference sequence). V was cut by 0 bases and J by 1 base, with 16 bases left in between. The sample is drawn from a study of blood T cell repertoires in COVID-19.

The sequence came from a woman between 45 and 65 years old who had recovered from COVID-19. Sequencing input: peripheral blood. The chain links TRBV13 to TRBJ1-6, with D perhaps matching TRBD1 (6 bases). CDR3 protein: CASSLGPNREWSYNSPLHF. In DNA form, the CDR3 reads TGTGCCAGCAGCTTAGGCCCTAACAGGGAATGGTCCTATAATTCACCCCTCCACTTT.